This is a list of T cell receptor beta chains from one sample in a study of blood T cell repertoires in COVID-19. Sequencing was performed with immunoSEQ multiplex PCR; in TCRdb, only in-frame clones are kept and a portion is missing. The sample includes approximately 90,000 clones, around nine tenths of them seen just once. The sequencing sample was made of peripheral blood. The receptors were gathered from a woman between 65 and 79 years old with acute or convalescent COVID-19. CDR3s include the opening cysteine and the closing phenylalanine or tryptophan. Each record gives: V gene, J gene, D gene, clone size, CDR3 protein, CDR3 DNA. A D gene is named only where the DNA matches it firmly. A row's size may be missing; if present it is once, few, many or a size class.

v_call: TRBV19; j_call: TRBJ2-1; d_call: TRBD2; clone_size: -; cdr3_aa: CASRATRGGGATEQFF; cdr3_nt: TGTGCCAGTAGGGCAACCCGGGGCGGGGGGGCAACAGAGCAGTTCTTC
v_call: TRBV24-1; j_call: TRBJ1-2; d_call: TRBD1; clone_size: -; cdr3_aa: CATSASGTGANYGYTF; cdr3_nt: TGTGCCACCAGTGCCAGCGGGACAGGGGCTAACTATGGCTACACCTTC
v_call: TRBV6-5; j_call: TRBJ1-5; d_call: -; clone_size: -; cdr3_aa: CASSYSQTVGQPQHF; cdr3_nt: TGTGCCAGCAGTTACTCGCAGACAGTAGGTCAGCCCCAGCATTTT
v_call: TRBV6-5; j_call: TRBJ1-4; d_call: -; clone_size: -; cdr3_aa: CASSLGAREKLFF; cdr3_nt: TGTGCCAGCAGTTTGGGGGCGCGAGAAAAACTGTTTTTT
v_call: TRBV27; j_call: TRBJ2-7; d_call: -; clone_size: -; cdr3_aa: CASSRLRGAYEQYF; cdr3_nt: TGTGCCAGCAGTAGACTCAGGGGGGCCTACGAGCAGTACTTC
v_call: TRBV6-1; j_call: TRBJ2-7; d_call: -; clone_size: -; cdr3_aa: CASSEGGSYYEQYF; cdr3_nt: TGTGCCAGCAGTGAAGGTGGGAGCTACTACGAGCAGTACTTC
v_call: TRBV2; j_call: TRBJ1-1; d_call: TRBD1; clone_size: -; cdr3_aa: CASGRQGTEAFF; cdr3_nt: TGTGCCAGCGGGCGACAGGGTACAGAAGCTTTCTTT
v_call: TRBV12-3/TRBV12-4; j_call: TRBJ1-1; d_call: -; clone_size: -; cdr3_aa: CASRPTGGTEAFF; cdr3_nt: TGTGCCAGCAGACCTACGGGGGGCACTGAAGCTTTCTTT
v_call: TRBV6-4; j_call: TRBJ2-7; d_call: TRBD2; clone_size: -; cdr3_aa: CASSASAGAGYEQYF; cdr3_nt: TGTGCCAGCAGTGCCTCAGCGGGAGCCGGCTACGAGCAGTACTTC
v_call: TRBV5-6; j_call: TRBJ1-1; d_call: -; clone_size: -; cdr3_aa: CASSTAHQQSGVAFF; cdr3_nt: TGTGCCAGCAGCACCGCACATCAACAGTCAGGTGTAGCTTTCTTT
v_call: TRBV6-5; j_call: TRBJ2-7; d_call: -; clone_size: -; cdr3_aa: CASRAPGQPAYEQYF; cdr3_nt: TGTGCCAGCAGAGCCCCTGGACAGCCGGCCTACGAGCAGTACTTC
v_call: TRBV19; j_call: TRBJ1-4; d_call: TRBD1; clone_size: few; cdr3_aa: CASSPGTGETNEKLFF; cdr3_nt: TGTGCCAGTAGTCCTGGGACAGGGGAAACTAATGAAAAACTGTTTTTT
v_call: TRBV29-1; j_call: TRBJ1-3; d_call: -; clone_size: -; cdr3_aa: CSVEDPPGLDTIYF; cdr3_nt: TGCAGCGTTGAAGATCCCCCAGGGCTGGACACCATATATTTT
v_call: TRBV19; j_call: TRBJ2-7; d_call: TRBD1; clone_size: -; cdr3_aa: CASSLQISGTGGEQYF; cdr3_nt: TGTGCCAGTAGTCTTCAAATCTCCGGGACAGGGGGCGAGCAGTACTTC
v_call: TRBV7-9; j_call: TRBJ1-1; d_call: -; clone_size: -; cdr3_aa: CASSGGSNTEAFF; cdr3_nt: TGTGCCAGCAGCGGCGGCTCGAACACTGAAGCTTTCTTT
v_call: TRBV3-1/TRBV3-2; j_call: TRBJ2-1; d_call: TRBD2; clone_size: -; cdr3_aa: CASSPRLAGVVFF; cdr3_nt: TGTGCCAGCAGCCCACGACTAGCGGGGGTTGTGTTCTTC
v_call: TRBV5-1; j_call: TRBJ1-2; d_call: -; clone_size: -; cdr3_aa: CASRPYPEQLHYGYTF; cdr3_nt: TGCGCCAGCAGGCCATACCCGGAACAGCTGCACTATGGCTACACCTTC
v_call: TRBV3-1/TRBV3-2; j_call: TRBJ1-5; d_call: -; clone_size: -; cdr3_aa: CASSQDRGVGQPQHF; cdr3_nt: TGTGCCAGCAGCCAAGATCGGGGGGTAGGGCAGCCCCAGCATTTT